This T cell receptor (beta chain) was sequenced in a study of cytomegalovirus exposure and HLA in healthy donors. In the PCR, 60 Vbeta and 13 Jbeta primers were used. Only in-frame clones appear in the TCRdb table, and some are missing; sequencing was by immunoSEQ multiplex PCR. The data hold 150,000 to 200,000 clones, with roughly 79% observed a single time. The CDR3 covers 16 residues. In germline, CDR1 is MDHEN, CDR2 SYDVKM. Unmatched junction bases numbered 7, after V lost 6 bases and J lost 0 bases. Comment on this clone: Its antigen is as yet unknown.

General observations from the study: Indistinguishable V segments, including TRBV6-2 and TRBV6-3, were excluded. Rarity characterized most TCR sequences, yet some public TCRs appeared in many donors. The study assumed roughly uniform donor sequencing depth for presence/absence analyses. Diagnosis of cytomegalovirus status made by the classifier reportedly showed high specificity and sensitivity.

The source of this sequence is a male donor in good health and CMV-seronegative. V usage is TRBV28 and J usage is TRBJ1-5; 8 bases are shared with TRBD1. Sequenced: PBMCs. CDR3 amino acids: CASSPYGTGSNQPQHF. The CDR3 DNA reads as TGTGCCAGCAGCCCATACGGGACAGGTAGCAATCAGCCCCAGCATTTT.